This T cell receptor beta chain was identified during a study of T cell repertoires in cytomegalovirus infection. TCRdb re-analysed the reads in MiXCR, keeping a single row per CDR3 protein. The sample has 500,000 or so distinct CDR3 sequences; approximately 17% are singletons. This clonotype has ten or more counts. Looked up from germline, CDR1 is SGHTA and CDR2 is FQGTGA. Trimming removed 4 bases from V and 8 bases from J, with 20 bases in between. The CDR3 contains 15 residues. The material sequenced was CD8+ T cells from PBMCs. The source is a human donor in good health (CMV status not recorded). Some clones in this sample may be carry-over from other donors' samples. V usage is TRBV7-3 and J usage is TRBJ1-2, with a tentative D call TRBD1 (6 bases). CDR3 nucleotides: TGTGCCAGCAGCTCAAGTCATTCGGGGGGCGAAGGCTACACCTTC. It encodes CASSSSHSGGEGYTF.